The 19 T cell receptor beta chains in this list originate from one sample, sequenced in a study of vaccination effects on CD4 cells after COVID-19. These receptors are not linked to any known antigen. Pools of viral peptides were used by the ViraFEST assay to expand antigen-specific CD4+ T cells ahead of sequencing. Following culture for approximately ten days, CD4+ T cells were isolated. Vaccinated participants had no history of SARS-CoV-2 infection and tested negative for nucleocapsid antibodies. Assay used: immunoSEQ multiplex PCR; TCRdb lists only in-frame clones, some missing. The table has 52,000 or so clones, roughly 70% seen once. The source material was CD4+ T cells from PBMCs cultured with SARS-CoV-2 spike peptides, sampled before COVID-19 vaccination. The receptors derive from a human donor who received a COVID-19 vaccine.

The V call is TRBV3-1 (or the pseudogene TRBV3-2), the J call TRBJ2-3, with D perhaps TRBD1 or TRBD2 (5 bases each). CDR3 size: 13 residues. Germline assignment: CDR1 LGHDT and CDR2 YNNKEL (reference sequence). Trimming cost V 8 bases and J 3 bases, with 12 bases left between them. The CDR3 loop is CASGKGRTDTQYF. The CDR3 DNA reads TGTGCCAGCGGAAAGGGGAGAACAGATACGCAGTATTTT.

Written as DNA, the CDR3 is TGTGCCAGCAGTATTCTGGGTCAGCCCCAGCATTTT. Amino acids: CASSILGQPQHF. The V and J genes are TRBV4-2 and TRBJ1-5; D uncertain. Germline V gene sequence: CDR1 LGHNA, CDR2 YNFKEQ. Between the trimmed V and J ends, which lost 6 bases and 6 bases, there was a span of 9 bases. The CDR3 is 12 residues long.

The gene calls are TRBV18 and TRBJ1-1; TRBD1 is a possible D gene (6 bases). The CDR3 has 15 residues. Trimming removed 2 bases from V and 11 bases from J, with 21 bases in between. Germline loops: CDR1 KGHSH, CDR2 LQKENI. Written as DNA, the CDR3 is TGTGCCAGCTCACCAGGAACGACAGGTCAGGAAGAGGCTTTCTTT. Protein: CASSPGTTGQEEAFF.

V and J are TRBV6-5 and TRBJ2-3; weak D call: TRBD1 (5 bases). The length of the CDR3 is 15 residues. Germline V gene lookup returns CDR1 MNHEY and CDR2 SVGAGI. The V and J ends lost 8 bases and 3 bases respectively, with 18 bases between them. CDR3 protein: CASASLGKGTDTQYF. CDR3 nucleotide sequence: TGTGCCAGCGCGTCCCTGGGGAAGGGGACAGATACGCAGTATTTT.

CDR3 residues: CAWSVKGIADTQYF. The DNA for the CDR3 is TGTGCCTGGAGTGTAAAGGGGATTGCAGATACGCAGTATTTT. The J gene is TRBJ2-3, the V gene TRBV30; a possible D gene is TRBD1 (5 bases). The CDR3 contains 14 residues. Germline-derived CDR1 and CDR2 are GTSNPN and SVGIG (reference sequence). Trimming removed 0 bases at V and 4 bases at J, with 11 bases between.

The rearrangement joins TRBV5-4 to TRBJ2-3; no clear D gene. Germline CDR1 and CDR2: SGHNT and YYREEE (reference sequence). This CDR3 is 13 amino acids long. V was clipped by 4 bases and J by 6 bases, with 12 bases between them. CDR3 loop: CASSPGIRDTQYF. The CDR3 nucleotides read TGTGCCAGCAGCCCGGGCATCAGGGATACGCAGTATTTT.

This clone appeared a single time. This sequence joins TRBV28 and TRBJ1-6; D remains unclear. Trimming took off 3 bases at V and 10 bases at J, with 10 bases between the two ends. In germline, CDR1 is MDHEN, CDR2 SYDVKM. This CDR3 is 13 amino acids long. CDR3 DNA: TGTGCCAGCAGTTTCGGGGAGGCATCACCCCTCCACTTT. Translated, it gives CASSFGEASPLHF.

This chain uses TRBV9 with TRBJ2-5, with a tentative D call TRBD2 (7 bases). Germline V lookup: CDR1 SGDLS, CDR2 YYNGEE. The V end lost 0 bases, the J end lost 5 bases, and 17 bases lay between the germline ends. The CDR3 consists of 16 residues. CDR3 DNA sequence: TGTGCCAGCAGCGTAGACTTGGGGGGGGGCCGTGAGACCCAGTACTTC. Translated: CASSVDLGGGRETQYF.

V gene TRBV7-9 combines with J gene TRBJ2-5, with D perhaps TRBD2 (5 bases). The CDR3 extends over 14 amino acids. V lost 5 bases to trimming and J lost 2 bases, with 12 bases between them. The germline V gene encodes CDR1 SEHNR and CDR2 FQNEAQ (reference sequence). CDR3 sequence reads: CASSPLDFQETQYF. The CDR3 DNA follows: TGTGCCAGCAGCCCCCTGGACTTTCAAGAGACCCAGTACTTC.

V gene TRBV23-1 combines with J gene TRBJ2-7; D is possibly TRBD1 (5 bases). TRBV23-1 is given ORF status, its function remaining uncertain. Trimming left V 4 bases short and J 2 bases short, with 12 bases between. CDR3 length equals 14 residues. In DNA, the CDR3 is TGCGCCAGCAGTCTCGACAGAGTGACCTACGAGCAGTACTTC. This sequence encodes CASSLDRVTYEQYF.

The CDR3 coding sequence is TGTGCCAGCAGTGACCGGGACAGGGAGGACTACGAGCAGTACTTC. This translates into CASSDRDREDYEQYF. The rearrangement uses TRBV6-4 and TRBJ2-7; TRBD1 matches at 9 bases. The junction had 5 bases not matched to a gene; V was cut back by 2 bases and J by 3 bases. Per the germline V gene, CDR1 is MRHNA and CDR2 is SNTAGT. The CDR3 runs to 15 residues.

In DNA, the CDR3 is TGCAGTGCCCCCCCCTGGGCTAAAGCTTTCTTT. Translating gives CSAPPWAKAFF. This chain uses TRBV20-1 with TRBJ1-1, with D unresolved. The CDR3 spans 11 residues. CDR1 DFQATT and CDR2 SNEGSKA come from the germline V gene (reference sequence). Trimming left V 6 bases short and J 9 bases short, with 14 bases between.

V and J are TRBV2 and TRBJ1-2; TRBD1 is a possible D gene (6 bases). Per germline, CDR1 SNHLY and CDR2 FYNNEI. The CDR3 contains 13 residues. V dropped 9 bases and J dropped 3 bases, with 14 bases sitting between them. The DNA for the CDR3 is TGTGCCAGGAGTCGGCAGGGGTACTATGGCTACACCTTC. Translating it yields CARSRQGYYGYTF.

The chain carries TRBV6-6 and TRBJ2-7, with D maybe TRBD2 (6 bases). Germline assignment: CDR1 MNHNY and CDR2 SVGAGI (reference sequence). The CDR3 spans 12 residues. Trimming pared 5 bases from V and 6 bases from J, leaving 11 bases between. CDR3 loop: CASSPQGGEQYF. CDR3 nucleotide sequence: TGTGCCAGCAGTCCCCAGGGAGGCGAGCAGTACTTC.

CDR3 sequence: CASSQRQGAGNQPQHF. CDR3 sequence (DNA): TGTGCCAGCAGCCAGAGACAGGGGGCGGGCAATCAGCCCCAGCATTTT. The rearrangement links TRBV5-8 to TRBJ1-5, with 10 bases identical to TRBD1. The CDR3 loop spans 16 amino acids. CDR1 is SGHTS and CDR2 is YDEGEE in the germline V gene. With 4 bases clipped from V and 2 bases from J, the junction kept 6 bases outside the gene matches.

This clone was counted a few times. The chain recombines TRBV5-4 with TRBJ1-1; D is unclear. This CDR3 is built from 13 residues. Trimming stripped 2 bases from V and 1 base from J, with 6 bases between. From germline, CDR1 is SGHNT and CDR2 YYREEE (reference sequence). The CDR3 reads CASSFPGNTEAFF. The DNA for the CDR3 is TGTGCCAGCAGCTTTCCAGGGAACACTGAAGCTTTCTTT.

The chain employs TRBV7-9 and TRBJ2-1; D uncertain. The CDR3 runs 12 residues. Trimming removed 1 base at V and 9 bases at J, with 7 bases between. Germline V CDR1 and CDR2: SEHNR, FQNEAQ (reference sequence). CDR3: CASSLGYGEQFF. The CDR3 DNA reads TGTGCCAGCAGCTTAGGGTATGGTGAGCAGTTCTTC.

This clone was seen only once. The V call is TRBV30, the J call TRBJ1-1, with a weak D call TRBD1 (6 bases). The germline gives CDR1 GTSNPN, CDR2 SVGIG (reference sequence). V was trimmed by 8 bases and J by 2 bases, leaving 12 bases between them. The CDR3 has 12 amino acids. CDR3 protein: CARQDLNTEAFF. The CDR3 bases are TGTGCCAGACAGGATCTTAACACTGAAGCTTTCTTT.

The rearrangement links TRBV6-5 to TRBJ1-3; TRBD1 might be the D (5 bases). Germline CDR1 is MNHEY and CDR2 is SVGAGI. Between the trimmed V and J ends, which lost 4 bases and 2 bases, there was a span of 15 bases. This CDR3 region has 16 residues. The CDR3, as DNA: TGTGCCAGCAGTTTGCCCCCCGGGGCGGCTGGAAACACCATATATTTT. This translates into CASSLPPGAAGNTIYF.